One T cell receptor (beta chain) is described in this entry. As yet, its antigen is unknown. The authors obtained around 1.8 micrograms of genomic DNA from cryopreserved PBMCs for TCR beta libraries. This entry belongs to a study of cytotoxic CD8 clonotypes in ibrutinib-treated CLL. Study as a whole: Roughly 10 relapsed/refractory, approximately 15 treatment-naive; roughly 18 IGHV unmutated. Investigators reported about 24 partial and 2 complete responses; after median around 63 months, roughly 14 patients remained remitted and about 12 progressed.

TCRdb's copy holds only in-frame clones and misses some; the assay was immunoSEQ multiplex PCR. Among roughly 58,000 clones listed, roughly 54% were seen once. J was trimmed by 7 bases and V by 0 bases; bases with no gene match: 11. The germline V gene has CDR1 SGDLS and CDR2 YYNGEE. The CDR3 totals 17 residues. Study results and limitations: Sampling times, which were not matched between the groups, differed between sustained-remission patients and progressing patients.

Sequencing was performed on PBMCs, taken at disease progression, from a patient treated with ibrutinib. This TCR was recovered from a human donor with chronic lymphocytic leukemia. The V and J genes are TRBV9 and TRBJ2-1; TRBD2 matches 9 bases. The CDR3 loop is CASSVAGLAGLSNEQFF. The CDR3 DNA reads TGTGCCAGCAGCGTAGCTGGGCTAGCGGGACTATCTAATGAGCAGTTCTTC.